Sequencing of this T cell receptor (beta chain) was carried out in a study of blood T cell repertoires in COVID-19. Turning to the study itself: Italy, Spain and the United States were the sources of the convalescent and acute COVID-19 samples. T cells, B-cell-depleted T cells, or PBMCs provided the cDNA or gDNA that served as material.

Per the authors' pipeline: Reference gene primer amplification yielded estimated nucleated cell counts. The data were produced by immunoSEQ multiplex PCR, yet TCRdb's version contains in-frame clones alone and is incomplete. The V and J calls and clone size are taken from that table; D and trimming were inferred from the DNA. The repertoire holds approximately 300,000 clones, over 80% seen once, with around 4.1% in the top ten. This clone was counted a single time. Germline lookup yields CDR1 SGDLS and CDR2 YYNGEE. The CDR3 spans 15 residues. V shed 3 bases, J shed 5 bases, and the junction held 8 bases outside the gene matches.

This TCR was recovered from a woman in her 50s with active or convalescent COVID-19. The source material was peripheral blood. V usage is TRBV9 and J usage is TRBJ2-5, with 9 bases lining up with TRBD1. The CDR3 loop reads CASSAGTGTAETQYF. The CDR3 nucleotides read TGTGCCAGCAGCGCGGGGACAGGGACGGCGGAGACCCAGTACTTC.